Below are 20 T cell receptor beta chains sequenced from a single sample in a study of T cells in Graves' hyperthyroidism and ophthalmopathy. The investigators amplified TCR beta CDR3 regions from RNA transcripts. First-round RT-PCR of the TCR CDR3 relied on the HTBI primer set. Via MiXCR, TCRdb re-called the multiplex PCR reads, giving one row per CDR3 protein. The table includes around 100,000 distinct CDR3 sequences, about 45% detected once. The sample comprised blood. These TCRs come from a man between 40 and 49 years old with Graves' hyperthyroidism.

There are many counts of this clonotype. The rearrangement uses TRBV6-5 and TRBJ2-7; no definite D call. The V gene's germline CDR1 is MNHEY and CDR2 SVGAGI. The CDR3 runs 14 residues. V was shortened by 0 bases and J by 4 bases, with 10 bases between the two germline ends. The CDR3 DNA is TGTGCCAGCAGTTACTCGATCGGCAGGTACGAGCAGTACTTC. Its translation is CASSYSIGRYEQYF.

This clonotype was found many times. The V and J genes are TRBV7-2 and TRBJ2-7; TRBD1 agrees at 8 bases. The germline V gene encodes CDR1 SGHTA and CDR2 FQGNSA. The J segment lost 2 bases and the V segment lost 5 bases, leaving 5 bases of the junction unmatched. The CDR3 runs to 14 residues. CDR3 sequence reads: CASSPRQGPYEQYF. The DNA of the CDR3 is TGTGCCAGCAGCCCCAGACAGGGGCCCTACGAGCAGTACTTC.

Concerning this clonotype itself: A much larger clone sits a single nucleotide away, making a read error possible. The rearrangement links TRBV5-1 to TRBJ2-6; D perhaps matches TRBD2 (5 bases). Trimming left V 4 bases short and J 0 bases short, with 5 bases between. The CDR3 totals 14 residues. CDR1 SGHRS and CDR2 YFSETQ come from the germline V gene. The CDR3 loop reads CASSRGSGANVLTF. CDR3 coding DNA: TGCGCCAGCAGCCGGGGCTCTGGGGCCAACGTCCTGACTTTC.

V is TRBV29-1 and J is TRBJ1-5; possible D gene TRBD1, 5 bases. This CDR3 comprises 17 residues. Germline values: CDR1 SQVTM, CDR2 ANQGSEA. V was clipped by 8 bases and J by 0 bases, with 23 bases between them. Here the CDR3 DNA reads TGCAGCTCAGGACTAGCGGGGCCTACGTATAGCAATCAGCCCCAGCATTTT. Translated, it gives CSSGLAGPTYSNQPQHF.

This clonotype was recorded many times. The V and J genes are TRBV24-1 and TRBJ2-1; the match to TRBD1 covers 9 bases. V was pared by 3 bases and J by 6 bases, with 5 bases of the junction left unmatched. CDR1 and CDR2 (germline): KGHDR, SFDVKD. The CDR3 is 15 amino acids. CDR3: CATSDTGQGINEQFF. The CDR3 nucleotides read TGTGCCACCAGTGATACCGGACAGGGGATCAATGAGCAGTTCTTC.

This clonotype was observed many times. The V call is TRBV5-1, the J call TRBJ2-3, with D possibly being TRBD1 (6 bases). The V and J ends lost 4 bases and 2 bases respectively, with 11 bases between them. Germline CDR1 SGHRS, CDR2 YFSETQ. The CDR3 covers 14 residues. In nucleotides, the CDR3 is TGCGCCAGCAGCAAGGACAGCTACACAGATACGCAGTATTTT. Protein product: CASSKDSYTDTQYF.

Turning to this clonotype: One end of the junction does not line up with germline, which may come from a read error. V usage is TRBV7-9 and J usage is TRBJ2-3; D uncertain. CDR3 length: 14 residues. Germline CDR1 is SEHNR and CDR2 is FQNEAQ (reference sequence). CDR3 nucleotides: TGTGCCAGCAGCTTATCGTCGGCTTCAGATACACAGTATTTT. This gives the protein CASSLSSASDTQYF. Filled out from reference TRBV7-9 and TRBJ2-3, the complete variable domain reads DTGVSQNPRHKITKRGQNVTFRCDPISEHNRLYWYRQTLGQGPEFLTYFQNEAQLEKSRLLSDRFSAERPKGSFSTLEIQRTEQGDSAMYLCASSLSSASDTQYFGPGTRLTVL.

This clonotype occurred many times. CDR3 nucleotide sequence: TGTGCCAGCAGCTGGGACCGGGAGACCCAGTACTTC. Its protein product is CASSWDRETQYF. The chain is built from TRBV6-2 or TRBV6-3 and TRBJ2-5; D possibly uses TRBD1 or TRBD2 (5 bases each). CDR3 length: 12 amino acids. V dropped 6 bases and J dropped 5 bases, with 10 bases sitting between them. Looked up from germline, CDR1 is MNHEY and CDR2 is SVGEGT.

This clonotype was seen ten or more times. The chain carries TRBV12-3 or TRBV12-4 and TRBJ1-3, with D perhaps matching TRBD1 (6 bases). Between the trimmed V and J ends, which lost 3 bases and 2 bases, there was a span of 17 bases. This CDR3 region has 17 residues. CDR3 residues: CASSLARGHNTGNTIYF. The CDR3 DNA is TGTGCCAGCAGTTTGGCGCGGGGGCACAACACTGGAAACACCATATATTTT.

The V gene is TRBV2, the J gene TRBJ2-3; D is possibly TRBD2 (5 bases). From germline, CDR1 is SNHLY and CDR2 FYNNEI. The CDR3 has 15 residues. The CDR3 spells CTGSVSRVSTDTQYF. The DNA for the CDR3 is TGTACCGGCAGTGTATCGCGGGTTAGCACAGATACGCAGTATTTT.

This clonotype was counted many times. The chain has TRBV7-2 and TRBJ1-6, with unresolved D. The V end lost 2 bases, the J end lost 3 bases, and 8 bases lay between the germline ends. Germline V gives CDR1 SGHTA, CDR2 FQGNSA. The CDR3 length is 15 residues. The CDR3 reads CASSLIPVYNSPLHF. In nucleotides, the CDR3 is TGTGCCAGCAGCTTAATTCCAGTCTATAATTCACCCCTCCACTTT.

In nucleotides, the CDR3 is TGCAGTGCTCCATCCCTAGCGGGAGGGCTTGAGACCCAGTACTTC. Amino acids: CSAPSLAGGLETQYF. The chain carries TRBV20-1 and TRBJ2-5; 12 bases line up with TRBD2. This CDR3 contains 15 residues. V shed 5 bases, J shed 5 bases, and the junction held 9 bases outside the gene matches. Looked up from germline, CDR1 is DFQATT and CDR2 is SNEGSKA (reference sequence).

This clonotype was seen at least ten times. Here the CDR3 DNA reads TGTGCCAGCAGCTTAGCCCCCCCAAATTGGATGGACAATGAGCAGTTCTTC. Protein sequence: CASSLAPPNWMDNEQFF. The V and J genes are TRBV7-8 and TRBJ2-1; D gene unclear. The CDR3 has 17 residues. V dropped 0 bases and J dropped 5 bases, with 17 bases sitting between them. Looked up from germline, CDR1 is SGHVS and CDR2 is FQNEAQ.

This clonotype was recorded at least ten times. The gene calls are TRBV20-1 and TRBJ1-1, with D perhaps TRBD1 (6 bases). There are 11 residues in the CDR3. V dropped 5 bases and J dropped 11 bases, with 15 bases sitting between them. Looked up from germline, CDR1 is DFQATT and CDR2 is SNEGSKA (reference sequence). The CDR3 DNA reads TGCAGTGCTTCACGACAGGTGGGGGCTTTCTTT. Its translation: CSASRQVGAFF.

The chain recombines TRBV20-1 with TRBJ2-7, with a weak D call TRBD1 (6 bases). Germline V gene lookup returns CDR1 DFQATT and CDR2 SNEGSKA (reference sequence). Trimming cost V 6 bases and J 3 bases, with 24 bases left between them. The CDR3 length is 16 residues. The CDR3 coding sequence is TGCAGTGCCAGTAGTTTTACGAGCAGGGGCTACTACGAGCAGTACTTC. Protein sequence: CSASSFTSRGYYEQYF.

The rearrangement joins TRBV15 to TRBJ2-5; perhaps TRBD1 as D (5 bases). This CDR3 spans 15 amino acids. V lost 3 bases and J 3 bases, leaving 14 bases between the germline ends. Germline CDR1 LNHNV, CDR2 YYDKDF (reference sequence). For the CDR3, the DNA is TGTGCCACCAGCAGTGGATGGGGCTTAAAAGAGACCCAGTACTTC. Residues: CATSSGWGLKETQYF. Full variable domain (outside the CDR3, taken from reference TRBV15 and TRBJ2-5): DAMVIQNPRYQVTQFGKPVTLSCSQTLNHNVMYWYQQKSSQAPKLLFHYYDKDFNNEADTPDNFQSRRPNTSFCFLDIRSPGLGDTAMYLCATSSGWGLKETQYFGPGTRLLVL.

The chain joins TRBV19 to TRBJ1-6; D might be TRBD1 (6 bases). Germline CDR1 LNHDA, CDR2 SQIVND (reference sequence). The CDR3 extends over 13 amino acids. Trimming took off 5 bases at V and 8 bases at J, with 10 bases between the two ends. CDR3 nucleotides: TGTGCCAGTAGTCAACAGGGTCATTCACCCCTCCACTTT. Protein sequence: CASSQQGHSPLHF.

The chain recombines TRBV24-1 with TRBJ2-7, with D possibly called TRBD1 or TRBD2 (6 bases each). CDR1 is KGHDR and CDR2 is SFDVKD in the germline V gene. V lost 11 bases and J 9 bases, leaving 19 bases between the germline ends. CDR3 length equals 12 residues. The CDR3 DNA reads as TGTGCCAGGAGGGCAGGGGAGACTATGCAGTACTTC. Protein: CARRAGETMQYF.

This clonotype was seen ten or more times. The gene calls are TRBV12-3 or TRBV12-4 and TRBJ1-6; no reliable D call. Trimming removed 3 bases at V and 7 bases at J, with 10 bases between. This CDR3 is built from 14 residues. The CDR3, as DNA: TGTGCCAGCAGTTTTACGGGGTACAATTCACCCCTCCACTTT. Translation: CASSFTGYNSPLHF.

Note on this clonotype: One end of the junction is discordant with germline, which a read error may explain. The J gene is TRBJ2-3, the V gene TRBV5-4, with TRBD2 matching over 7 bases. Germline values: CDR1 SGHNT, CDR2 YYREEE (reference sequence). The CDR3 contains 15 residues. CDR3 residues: CASSLRVPPGGTQYF. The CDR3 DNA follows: TGTGCCAGCAGCTTGAGGGTTCCCCCGGGAGGTACGCAGTACTTT.